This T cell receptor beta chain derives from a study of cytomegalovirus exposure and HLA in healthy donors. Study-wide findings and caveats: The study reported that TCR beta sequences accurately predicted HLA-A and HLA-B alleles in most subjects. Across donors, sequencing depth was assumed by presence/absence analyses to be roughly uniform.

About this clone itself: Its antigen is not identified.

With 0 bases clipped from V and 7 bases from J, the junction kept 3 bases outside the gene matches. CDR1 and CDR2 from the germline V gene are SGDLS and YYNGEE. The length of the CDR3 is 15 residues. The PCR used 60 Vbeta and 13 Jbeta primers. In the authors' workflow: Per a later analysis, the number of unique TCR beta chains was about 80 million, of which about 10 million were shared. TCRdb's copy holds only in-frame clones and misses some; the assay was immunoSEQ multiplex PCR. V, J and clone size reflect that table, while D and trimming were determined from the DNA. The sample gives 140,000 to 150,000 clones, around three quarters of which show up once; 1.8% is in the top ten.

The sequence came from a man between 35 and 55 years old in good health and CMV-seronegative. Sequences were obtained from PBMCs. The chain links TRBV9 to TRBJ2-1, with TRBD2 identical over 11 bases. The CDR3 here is CASSVGLAGRNEQFF. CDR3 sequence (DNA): TGTGCCAGCAGCGTAGGACTAGCGGGAAGGAATGAGCAGTTCTTC.